This T cell receptor beta chain derives from a study of T cell responses to AZD1222 COVID-19 vaccine. The protocol was immunoSEQ multiplex PCR, while the TCRdb copy is restricted to in-frame clones and leaves out a portion. The sample consists of tens of thousands of clones, around 86% of them appearing once. Germline loops: CDR1 SGHTA, CDR2 FQGNSA. This CDR3 region has 15 residues. V trimming: 3 bases; J trimming: 3 bases; junction bases outside the gene matches: 8. This clone has more than one count but fewer than ten. The sample consisted of peripheral blood, taken on day 0 of AZD1222 vaccination. The V gene is TRBV7-2, the J gene TRBJ2-7; 7 positions agree with TRBD1. This TCR derives from an adult in good health. As DNA, the CDR3 is TGTGCCAGCAGCTTGGGGAGAGGGGGCAACTACGAGCAGTACTTC. It codes for CASSLGRGGNYEQYF.